The entry that follows covers one TCR beta chain sequence. This sample stems from a study of blood T cell repertoires in COVID-19. V lost 4 bases, J lost 10 bases, and 10 bases lay in between. This CDR3 has 11 residues. Looked up from germline, CDR1 is SNHLY and CDR2 is FYNNEI. TCRdb keeps only in-frame clones here, not all; method: immunoSEQ multiplex PCR. The data show approximately 150,000 clones, 80% seen once. The source material was PBMCs or T cells enriched from blood (not recorded which). This TCR derives from a man aged 40-50 years who had recovered from COVID-19. This chain uses TRBV2 with TRBJ1-1; D gene ambiguous. The CDR3: CASSVRLGAFF. CDR3 in DNA: TGTGCCAGCAGTGTGCGTCTTGGAGCTTTCTTT. Variable domain in full (rest from reference TRBV2 and TRBJ1-1): EPEVTQTPSHQVTQMGQEVILRCVPISNHLYFYWYRQILGQKVEFLVSFYNNEISEKSEIFDDQFSVERPDGSNFTLKIRSTKLEDSAMYFCASSVRLGAFFGQGTRLTVV.